The 26 T cell receptor beta chains presented below share a single source sample, sequenced in a study of blood T cells in healthy people across ages. The authors ran a second PCR of about 7 to 12 cycles using a sample-barcoded 5' primer and a J-beta primer mix. TCRdb processed the 5' RACE reads anew with MiXCR; each CDR3 protein has one entry. This table has 1.5 million to 2 million distinct CDR3 sequences, about 28% appearing once. The material sequenced was blood. These TCRs come from a woman aged 25 to 39 in good health.

This clonotype came up many times. The chain employs TRBV20-1 and TRBJ2-5; D is undetermined. The CDR3 spans 15 residues. Germline values: CDR1 DFQATT, CDR2 SNEGSKA (reference sequence). Trimming cost V 4 bases and J 2 bases, with 17 bases left between them. The DNA of the CDR3 is TGCAGTGCTACTGGTAGACCGGCGGCACAAGAGACCCAGTACTTC. Protein: CSATGRPAAQETQYF.

This clonotype showed up just a few times. The chain uses TRBV25-1 and TRBJ2-7; the match to TRBD2 covers 13 bases. V was clipped by 6 bases and J by 3 bases; unmatched bases: 5. Per germline, CDR1 MGHDK and CDR2 SYGVNS. CDR3 size: 15 residues. CDR3 bases: TGTGCCAGCAGGGGGACTAGCGGGATACTCTACGAGCAGTACTTC. Protein: CASRGTSGILYEQYF.

This clonotype turned up a few times. The J gene is TRBJ2-5, the V gene TRBV5-1, with D uncertain. This CDR3 spans 14 amino acids. V lost 2 bases and J 0 bases, leaving 8 bases between the germline ends. CDR1 and CDR2 (germline): SGHRS, YFSETQ. The CDR3 DNA reads TGCGCCAGCAGCTTTAATTCGGACCAAGAGACCCAGTACTTC. This gives the protein CASSFNSDQETQYF. The variable domain in full, with the rest retrieved from reference TRBV5-1 and TRBJ2-5, is KAGVTQTPRYLIKTRGQQVTLSCSPISGHRSVSWYQQTPGQGLQFLFEYFSETQRNKGNFPGRFSGRQFSNSRSEMNVSTLELGDSALYLCASSFNSDQETQYFGPGTRLLVL.

This clonotype was observed a few times. This chain uses TRBV7-9 with TRBJ1-2; the D is unclear. The CDR3 is made up of 14 amino acids. The ends were cut back, 5 bases at V and 2 bases at J, with 12 bases in the middle. CDR1 and CDR2 from the germline V gene are SEHNR and FQNEAQ (reference sequence). The CDR3 bases are TGTGCCAGCAGCAAACAACACCCGAACTATGGCTACACCTTC. Amino acid sequence: CASSKQHPNYGYTF.

The rearrangement joins TRBV7-3 to TRBJ1-1, with D perhaps TRBD1 (6 bases). Germline loops: CDR1 SGHTA, CDR2 FQGTGA. The CDR3 is 13 amino acids. The V gene lost 4 bases and the J gene lost 6 bases, with 12 bases spanning the gap. This CDR3 reads CASSSYREAEAFF. DNA of the CDR3: TGTGCCAGCAGCTCTTACAGGGAGGCTGAAGCTTTCTTT.

This clonotype turned up a few times. The V call is TRBV14, the J call TRBJ1-2; TRBD1 matches at 8 bases. The germline CDR1 and CDR2 sequences are SGHDN and FVKESK. V lost 4 bases to trimming and J lost 1 base; unmatched junction nucleotides: 5. The CDR3 has 15 residues. The CDR3 DNA reads TGTGCCAGCAGCCCCCGGGACAGGTATAACTATGGCTACACCTTC. As protein: CASSPRDRYNYGYTF. Combining the CDR3 with reference TRBV14 and TRBJ1-2 gives the whole variable domain EAGVTQFPSHSVIEKGQTVTLRCDPISGHDNLYWYRRVMGKEIKFLLHFVKESKQDESGMPNNRFLAERTGGTYSTLKVQPAELEDSGVYFCASSPRDRYNYGYTFGSGTRLTVV.

This clonotype was counted a few times. The chain couples TRBV20-1 to TRBJ2-7, with TRBD1 matching 10 bases. The CDR3 covers 13 residues. Germline lookup yields CDR1 DFQATT and CDR2 SNEGSKA (reference sequence). Trimming cost V 7 bases and J 7 bases; bases outside gene matches: 10. Written as DNA, the CDR3 is TGCAGTGGGGACAGGGGCGGATCCGGGGAGCAGTACTTC. Its translation is CSGDRGGSGEQYF.

This clonotype was counted ten times or more. In DNA form, the CDR3 reads TGTGCCAGCAGTACCGGGACAGACCTTGGCTACACCTTC. Translating it yields CASSTGTDLGYTF. The gene calls are TRBV6-6 and TRBJ1-2; TRBD1 agrees at 7 bases. CDR3 length equals 13 residues. CDR1 and CDR2 from the germline V gene are MNHNY and SVGAGI (reference sequence). The V and J ends lost 5 bases and 7 bases, in that order; junction bases with no gene match: 7.

This clonotype has a count of ten or more. This CDR3 reads CASSQGLAIAYEQYF. Here the CDR3 DNA reads TGCGCCAGCAGCCAAGGCCTAGCGATCGCCTACGAGCAGTACTTC. This chain joins TRBV4-1 and TRBJ2-7; maybe TRBD2 (6 bases). Trimming took off 1 base at V and 2 bases at J, with 12 bases between the two ends. The germline V gene encodes CDR1 MGHRA and CDR2 YSYEKL. The CDR3 contains 15 residues.

On this clonotype: A much larger clone is a single base away; this may be a read error. The V gene is TRBV15, the J gene TRBJ2-4; no firm D call. The J call could be wrong; TRBJ2-7 is a better fit for the DNA end. Germline loops: CDR1 LNHNV, CDR2 YYDKDF (reference sequence). The CDR3 loop spans 15 amino acids. CDR3 in DNA: TGTACCACCAGCAAACCGGAGAGCTTTTCCTACGAGCAGTACTTC. This encodes CTTSKPESFSYEQYF.

The chain is built from TRBV7-2 and TRBJ2-5; 13 nucleotides align to TRBD2. The better agreement between TRBJ2-7 and the DNA end casts doubt on the J call. Germline V lookup: CDR1 SGHTA, CDR2 FQGNSA. This CDR3 comprises 16 residues. The DNA for the CDR3 is TGTGCCAGCGGCTCCCGGACTAGCGGGAGCGGTTACGAGCAGTACTTC. Translating gives CASGSRTSGSGYEQYF.

This clonotype was observed many times. The V gene is TRBV30, the J gene TRBJ1-2; possibly TRBD1 for D (5 bases). The CDR3 loop spans 13 amino acids. Germline CDR1 is GTSNPN and CDR2 is SVGIG (reference sequence). Trimming shortened V by 4 bases and J by 0 bases, and 9 bases separated the two germline ends. CDR3 coding DNA: TGTGCCTGGACCAGGGAGTCTAACTATGGCTACACCTTC. This gives the protein CAWTRESNYGYTF.

CDR3 amino acids: CAWTTGFNEQFF. Here the CDR3 DNA reads TGTGCCTGGACGACAGGGTTCAATGAGCAGTTCTTC. The chain uses TRBV30 and TRBJ2-1, with TRBD1 matching 7 bases. The germline gives CDR1 GTSNPN, CDR2 SVGIG (reference sequence). This CDR3 has 12 amino acids. With 4 bases clipped from V and 6 bases from J, the junction kept 3 bases outside the gene matches.

The chain is built from TRBV7-2 and TRBJ1-6, with 11 bases identical to TRBD1. With 5 bases clipped from V and 10 bases from J, the junction kept 7 bases outside the gene matches. CDR1 is SGHTA, CDR2 FQGNSA, per germline. CDR3 length: 15 residues. CDR3 nucleotides: TGTGCCAGCAGCACTAGGACAGGGGGCAAATCACCCCTCCACTTT. Protein: CASSTRTGGKSPLHF.

This clonotype came up a few times. V usage is TRBV20-1 and J usage is TRBJ1-5, with 11 bases fitting TRBD1. CDR1 is DFQATT and CDR2 is SNEGSKA in the germline V gene (reference sequence). CDR3 length: 17 amino acids. The J segment lost 4 bases and the V segment lost 1 base, leaving 9 bases of the junction unmatched. The CDR3 nucleotides read TGCAGTGCTAGAGCCCTGGGACAGGGGGGTGGAAATCAGCCCCAGCATTTT. Amino acid sequence: CSARALGQGGGNQPQHF.

This clonotype was observed many times. The V call is TRBV5-1, the J call TRBJ2-7; the match to TRBD2 covers 14 bases. CDR1 is SGHRS, CDR2 YFSETQ, per germline. The CDR3 is 17 amino acids. With V trimmed by 2 bases and J by 0 bases, 4 bases remained unmatched. The CDR3 nucleotides read TGCGCCAGCAGCTTTGGACTAGCGGGGGGCCTCTCCTACGAGCAGTACTTC. Translating gives CASSFGLAGGLSYEQYF.

As for this clonotype: An end of the junction differs from the germline gene, which may be a read error. The chain joins TRBV12-3 or TRBV12-4 to TRBJ2-7; 11 bases agree with TRBD1. The CDR3 extends over 15 amino acids. CDR3 nucleotides: TGTGACAGCACTACGGGACAGGGGGGACGAACCGAGCAGTACTTC. Translated: CDSTTGQGGRTEQYF.

This chain links TRBV12-3 or TRBV12-4 with TRBJ2-7; 12 bases fit TRBD1. The CDR3 runs to 14 residues. V gave up 2 bases and J gave up 6 bases; unmatched junction bases: 2. The CDR3 loop is CASSLWDRGLEQYF. As DNA, the CDR3 is TGTGCCAGCAGTTTATGGGACAGGGGGCTCGAGCAGTACTTC.

Comments on this clonotype: A read error may produce the germline difference seen at one junction end. The gene calls are TRBV18 and TRBJ1-1; D uncertain. CDR1 and CDR2 from the germline V gene are KGHSH and LQKENI. This CDR3 has 14 amino acids. CDR3 bases: TGTGCCAGCTCACCAGCAGCCCCGAACACTGGAGCTTTCTTT. Translating gives CASSPAAPNTGAFF.

The V and J genes are TRBV20-1 and TRBJ1-5; the match to TRBD1 covers 7 bases. The CDR3 runs 12 residues. Germline V gene sequence: CDR1 DFQATT, CDR2 SNEGSKA (reference sequence). Trimming removed 4 bases from V and 7 bases from J; junction bases left unmatched: 4. Written as DNA, the CDR3 is TGCAGTGCTAACAGGGGAGAACAGCCCCAGCATTTT. Protein product: CSANRGEQPQHF.

In its sample, this clonotype was seen a few times. The genes are TRBV3-1 and TRBJ1-2; tentatively, D is TRBD1 (5 bases). Trimming took 2 bases from V and 7 from J, leaving 17 bases between them. The CDR3 contains 15 residues. Germline values: CDR1 LGHDT, CDR2 YNNKEL (reference sequence). The CDR3 is CASSQSAATGGGYTF. The CDR3 bases are TGTGCCAGCAGCCAATCCGCCGCTACAGGTGGTGGCTACACCTTC.

This chain links TRBV11-2 with TRBJ2-1, with 10 bases aligning to TRBD1. The V and J ends lost 7 bases and 7 bases, in that order; junction bases with no gene match: 10. Germline lookup yields CDR1 SGHAT and CDR2 FQNNGV. This CDR3 has 15 amino acids. CDR3 loop: CASNSSRDRGNEQFF. The CDR3 region has the DNA TGTGCCAGCAACTCGTCCCGGGACAGGGGAAATGAGCAGTTCTTC. Combining the CDR3 with reference TRBV11-2 and TRBJ2-1 gives the whole variable domain EAGVAQSPRYKIIEKRQSVAFWCNPISGHATLYWYQQILGQGPKLLIQFQNNGVVDDSQLPKDRFSAERLKGVDSTLKIQPAKLEDSAVYLCASNSSRDRGNEQFFGPGTRLTVL.

This clonotype was counted between two and nine times. The chain joins TRBV7-9 to TRBJ2-2; no definite D call. The CDR3 runs to 11 residues. Trimming stripped 7 bases from V and 5 bases from J, with 5 bases between. Looked up from germline, CDR1 is SEHNR and CDR2 is FQNEAQ (reference sequence). CDR3 nucleotide sequence: TGTGCCAGCAACGGAACCGGGGAGCTGTTTTTT. Translating it yields CASNGTGELFF. Variable domain in full (rest from reference TRBV7-9 and TRBJ2-2): DTGVSQNPRHKITKRGQNVTFRCDPISEHNRLYWYRQTLGQGPEFLTYFQNEAQLEKSRLLSDRFSAERPKGSFSTLEIQRTEQGDSAMYLCASNGTGELFFGEGSRLTVL.

The CDR3 sequence: CSVDRAGADNGYGYTF. CDR3 sequence (DNA): TGCAGCGTGGATAGGGCTGGGGCAGACAATGGCTATGGCTACACCTTC. This sequence joins TRBV29-1 and TRBJ1-2, with D tentatively TRBD1 (5 bases). The V and J ends lost 6 bases and 4 bases respectively, with 24 bases between them. The CDR3 spans 16 residues. CDR1 is SQVTM and CDR2 is ANQGSEA in the germline V gene.

Worth noting for this clonotype: Its ends do not fully match the called genes, so a read error is possible. This rearrangement joins TRBV28 to TRBJ1-4, with D uncertain. Germline CDR1 is MDHEN and CDR2 is SYDVKM. The CDR3 is 15 amino acids. The CDR3 DNA reads TGTGCCAGCAGTTCGTACAGTGGGGTTGATGAAAAACCGTTTTTT. Translating gives CASSSYSGVDEKPFF.

This clonotype came up a few times. The chain has TRBV5-1 and TRBJ2-1, with D possibly TRBD1 on 6 matching bases. V lost 4 bases, J lost 2 bases, and 10 bases lay in between. The CDR3 sequence is 14 residues long. CDR1 is SGHRS and CDR2 is YFSETQ in the germline V gene. CDR3 region: CASSTGQTYNEQFF. The DNA for the CDR3 is TGCGCCAGCAGCACGGGACAAACCTACAATGAGCAGTTCTTC. Full variable domain (missing parts from reference TRBV5-1 and TRBJ2-1): KAGVTQTPRYLIKTRGQQVTLSCSPISGHRSVSWYQQTPGQGLQFLFEYFSETQRNKGNFPGRFSGRQFSNSRSEMNVSTLELGDSALYLCASSTGQTYNEQFFGPGTRLTVL.